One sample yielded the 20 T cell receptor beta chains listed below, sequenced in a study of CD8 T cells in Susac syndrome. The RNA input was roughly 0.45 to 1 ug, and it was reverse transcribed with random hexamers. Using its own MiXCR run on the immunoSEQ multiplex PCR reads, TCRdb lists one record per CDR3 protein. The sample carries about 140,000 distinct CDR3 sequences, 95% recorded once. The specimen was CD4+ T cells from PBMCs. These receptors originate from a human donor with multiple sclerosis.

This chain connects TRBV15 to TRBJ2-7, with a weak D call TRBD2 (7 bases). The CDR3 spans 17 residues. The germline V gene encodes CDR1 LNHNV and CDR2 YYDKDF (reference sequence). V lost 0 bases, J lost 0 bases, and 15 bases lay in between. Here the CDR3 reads CATSRDDGGAGSYEQYF. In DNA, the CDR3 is TGTGCCACCAGCAGAGATGATGGGGGGGCCGGCTCCTACGAGCAGTACTTC.

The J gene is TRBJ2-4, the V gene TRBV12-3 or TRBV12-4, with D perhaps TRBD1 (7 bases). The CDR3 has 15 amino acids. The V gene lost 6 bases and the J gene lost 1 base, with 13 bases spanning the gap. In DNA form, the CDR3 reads TGTGCCAGCAGAGAGGAGGGGGCGGCCAAAAACATTCAGTACTTC. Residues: CASREEGAAKNIQYF.

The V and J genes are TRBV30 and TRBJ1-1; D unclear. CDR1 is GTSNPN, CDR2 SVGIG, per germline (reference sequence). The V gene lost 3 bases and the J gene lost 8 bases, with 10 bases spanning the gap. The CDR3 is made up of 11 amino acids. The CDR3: CAWSELEEAFF. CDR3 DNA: TGTGCCTGGAGCGAACTGGAGGAAGCTTTCTTT.

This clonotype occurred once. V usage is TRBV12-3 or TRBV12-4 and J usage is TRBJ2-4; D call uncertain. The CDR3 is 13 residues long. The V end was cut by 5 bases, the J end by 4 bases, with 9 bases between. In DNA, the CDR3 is TGTGCCAGCAGTCCGGAGATTAAAAACATTCAGTACTTC. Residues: CASSPEIKNIQYF.

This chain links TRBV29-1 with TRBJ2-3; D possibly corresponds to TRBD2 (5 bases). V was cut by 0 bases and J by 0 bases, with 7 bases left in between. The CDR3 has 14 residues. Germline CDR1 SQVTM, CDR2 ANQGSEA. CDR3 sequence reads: CSVEDGLSTDTQYF. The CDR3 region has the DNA TGCAGCGTTGAAGATGGACTCAGCACAGATACGCAGTATTTT.

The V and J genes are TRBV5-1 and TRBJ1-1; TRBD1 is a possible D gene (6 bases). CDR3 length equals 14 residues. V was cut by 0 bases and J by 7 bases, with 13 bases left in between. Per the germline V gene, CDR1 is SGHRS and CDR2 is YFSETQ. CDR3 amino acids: CASSLVPGVGEAFF. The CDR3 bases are TGCGCCAGCAGCTTGGTTCCAGGGGTAGGTGAAGCTTTCTTT.

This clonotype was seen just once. The CDR3 region is CASSLFDGRSYGYTF. In DNA form, the CDR3 reads TGTGCCAGCAGCTTATTTGACGGCAGAAGCTATGGCTACACCTTC. V is TRBV7-2 and J is TRBJ1-2; D is ambiguous. The V end was cut by 2 bases, the J end by 4 bases, with 14 bases between. The CDR3 length is 15 residues. CDR1 and CDR2 from the germline V gene are SGHTA and FQGNSA.

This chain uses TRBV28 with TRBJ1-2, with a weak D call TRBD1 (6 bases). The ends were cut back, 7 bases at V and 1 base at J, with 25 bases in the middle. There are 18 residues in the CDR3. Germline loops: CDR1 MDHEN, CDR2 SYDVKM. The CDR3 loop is CASTKLGVPGQLNYGYTF. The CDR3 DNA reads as TGTGCCAGCACCAAATTGGGGGTACCGGGACAACTTAACTATGGCTACACCTTC.

The CDR3 spells CAGHSGRGSYNEQFF. As DNA, the CDR3 is TGTGCCGGTCATAGCGGGAGAGGTTCCTACAATGAGCAGTTCTTC. V is TRBV2 and J is TRBJ2-1; TRBD2 matches at 9 bases. CDR3 size: 15 residues. J was trimmed by 1 base and V by 11 bases; bases with no gene match: 9. Germline V gene sequence: CDR1 SNHLY, CDR2 FYNNEI.

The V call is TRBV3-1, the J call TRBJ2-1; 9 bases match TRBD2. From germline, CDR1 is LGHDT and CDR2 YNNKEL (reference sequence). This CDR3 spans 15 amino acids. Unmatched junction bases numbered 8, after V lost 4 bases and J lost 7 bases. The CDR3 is CASSRGLATTNEQFF. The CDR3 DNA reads TGTGCCAGCAGCCGCGGACTAGCGACGACGAATGAGCAGTTCTTC.

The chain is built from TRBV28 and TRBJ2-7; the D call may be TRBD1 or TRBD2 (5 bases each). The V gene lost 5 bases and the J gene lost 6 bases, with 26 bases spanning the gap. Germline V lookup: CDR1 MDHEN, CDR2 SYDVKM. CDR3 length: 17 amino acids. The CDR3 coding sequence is TGTGCCAGCAGTCCCTCCGACAGAACGAAGCCTGGGGGCGAGCAGTACTTC. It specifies CASSPSDRTKPGGEQYF. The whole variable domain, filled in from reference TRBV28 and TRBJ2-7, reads DVKVTQSSRYLVKRTGEKVFLECVQDMDHENMFWYRQDPGLGLRLIYFSYDVKMKEKGDIPEGYSVSREKKERFSLILESASTNQTSMYLCASSPSDRTKPGGEQYFGPGTRLTVT.

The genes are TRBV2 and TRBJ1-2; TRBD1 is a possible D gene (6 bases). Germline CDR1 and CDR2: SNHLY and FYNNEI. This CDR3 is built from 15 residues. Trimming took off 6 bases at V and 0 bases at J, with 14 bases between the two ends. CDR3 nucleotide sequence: TGTGCCAGCAGGGAGGACAGACAAGCTAACTATGGCTACACCTTC. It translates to CASREDRQANYGYTF.

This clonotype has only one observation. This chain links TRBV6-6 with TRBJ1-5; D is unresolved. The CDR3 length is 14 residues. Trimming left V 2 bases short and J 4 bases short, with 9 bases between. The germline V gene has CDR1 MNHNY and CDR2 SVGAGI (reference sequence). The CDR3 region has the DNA TGTGCCAGCAGTTACCGTGGACCTAATCAGCCCCAGCATTTT. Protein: CASSYRGPNQPQHF.

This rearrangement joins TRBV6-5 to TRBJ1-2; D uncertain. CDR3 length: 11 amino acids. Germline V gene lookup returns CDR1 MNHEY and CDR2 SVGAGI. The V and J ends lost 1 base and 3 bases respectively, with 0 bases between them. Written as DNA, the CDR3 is TGTGCCAGCAGTTACTACTATGGCTACACCTTC. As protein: CASSYYYGYTF.

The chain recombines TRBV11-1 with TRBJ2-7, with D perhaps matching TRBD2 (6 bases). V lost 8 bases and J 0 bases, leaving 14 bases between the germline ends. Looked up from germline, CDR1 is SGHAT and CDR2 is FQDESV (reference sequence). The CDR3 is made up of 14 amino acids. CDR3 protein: CASGVGGSSYEQYF. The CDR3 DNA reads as TGTGCCAGCGGAGTGGGAGGTTCCTCCTACGAGCAGTACTTC.

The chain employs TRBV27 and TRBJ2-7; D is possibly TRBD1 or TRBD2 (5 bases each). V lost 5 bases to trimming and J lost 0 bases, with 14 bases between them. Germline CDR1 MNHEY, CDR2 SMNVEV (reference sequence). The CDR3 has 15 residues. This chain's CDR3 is CASSPTGAVSYEQYF. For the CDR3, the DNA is TGTGCCAGCAGTCCCACCGGGGCAGTCTCCTACGAGCAGTACTTC.

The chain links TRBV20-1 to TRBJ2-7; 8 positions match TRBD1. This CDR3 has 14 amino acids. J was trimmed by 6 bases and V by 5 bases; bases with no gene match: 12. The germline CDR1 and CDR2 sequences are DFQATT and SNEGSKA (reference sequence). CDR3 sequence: CSASTGTGWSEQYF. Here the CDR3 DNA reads TGCAGTGCTTCTACCGGGACAGGTTGGAGCGAGCAGTACTTC.

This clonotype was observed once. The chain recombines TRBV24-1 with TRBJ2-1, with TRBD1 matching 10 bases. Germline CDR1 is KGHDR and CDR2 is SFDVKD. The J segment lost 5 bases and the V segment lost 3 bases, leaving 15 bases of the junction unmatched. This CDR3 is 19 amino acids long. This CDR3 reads CATSDPRSDRGHGDNEQFF. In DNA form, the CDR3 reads TGTGCCACCAGTGATCCGCGATCTGACAGGGGGCACGGGGACAATGAGCAGTTCTTC.

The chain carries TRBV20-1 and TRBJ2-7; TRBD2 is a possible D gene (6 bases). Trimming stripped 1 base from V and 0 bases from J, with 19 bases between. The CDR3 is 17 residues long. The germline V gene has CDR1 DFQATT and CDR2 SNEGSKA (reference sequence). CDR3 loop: CSARAVGGSVTSYEQYF. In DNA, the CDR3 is TGCAGTGCTAGAGCGGTCGGGGGAAGCGTGACCTCCTACGAGCAGTACTTC.

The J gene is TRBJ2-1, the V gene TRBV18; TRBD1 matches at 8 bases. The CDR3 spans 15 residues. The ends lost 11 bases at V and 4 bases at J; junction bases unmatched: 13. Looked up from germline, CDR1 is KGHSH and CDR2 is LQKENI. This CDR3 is CAATPGGAGYNEQFF. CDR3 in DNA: TGTGCCGCGACGCCAGGGGGCGCGGGTTACAATGAGCAGTTCTTC.